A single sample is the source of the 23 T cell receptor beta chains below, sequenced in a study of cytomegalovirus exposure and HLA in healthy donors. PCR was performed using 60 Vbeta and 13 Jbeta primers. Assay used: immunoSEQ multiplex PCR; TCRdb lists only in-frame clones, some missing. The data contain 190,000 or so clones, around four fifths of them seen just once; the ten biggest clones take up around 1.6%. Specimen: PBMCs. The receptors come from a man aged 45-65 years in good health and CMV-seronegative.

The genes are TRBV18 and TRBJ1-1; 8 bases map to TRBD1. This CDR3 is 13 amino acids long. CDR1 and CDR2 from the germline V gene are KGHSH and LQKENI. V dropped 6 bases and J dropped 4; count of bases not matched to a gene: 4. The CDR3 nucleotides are TGTGCCAGCTCGAACACAGGGGGCACTGAAGCTTTCTTT. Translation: CASSNTGGTEAFF. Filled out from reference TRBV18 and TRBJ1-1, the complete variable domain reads NAGVMQNPRHLVRRRGQEARLRCSPMKGHSHVYWYRQLPEEGLKFMVYLQKENIIDESGMPKERFSAEFPKEGPSILRIQQVVRGDSAAYFCASSNTGGTEAFFGQGTRLTVV.

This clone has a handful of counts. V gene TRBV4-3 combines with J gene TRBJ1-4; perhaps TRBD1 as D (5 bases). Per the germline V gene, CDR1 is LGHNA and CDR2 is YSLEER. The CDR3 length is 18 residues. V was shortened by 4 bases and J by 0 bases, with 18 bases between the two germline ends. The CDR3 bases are TGCGCCAGCAGCCTGAGTGGGGGGGTGATTGCAACTAATGAAAAACTGTTTTTT. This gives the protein CASSLSGGVIATNEKLFF.

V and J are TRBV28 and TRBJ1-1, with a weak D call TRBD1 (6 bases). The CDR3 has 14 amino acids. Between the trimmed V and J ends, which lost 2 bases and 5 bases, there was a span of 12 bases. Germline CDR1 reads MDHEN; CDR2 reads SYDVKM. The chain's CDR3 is CASSLGGVQTEAFF. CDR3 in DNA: TGTGCCAGCAGTTTAGGGGGCGTTCAGACTGAAGCTTTCTTT.

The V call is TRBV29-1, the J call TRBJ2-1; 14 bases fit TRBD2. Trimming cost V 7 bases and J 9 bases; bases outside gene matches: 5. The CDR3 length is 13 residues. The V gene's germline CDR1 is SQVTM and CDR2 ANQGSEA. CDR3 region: CSAGTSGRPEQFF. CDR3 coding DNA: TGCAGCGCCGGGACTAGCGGGAGACCTGAGCAGTTCTTC.

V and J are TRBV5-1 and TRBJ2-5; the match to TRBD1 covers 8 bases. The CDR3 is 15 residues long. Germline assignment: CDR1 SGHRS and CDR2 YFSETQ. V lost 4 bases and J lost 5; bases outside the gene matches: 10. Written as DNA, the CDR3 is TGCGCCAGCAGCGCAGGACAGGGTTACGGCGAGACCCAGTACTTC. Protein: CASSAGQGYGETQYF.

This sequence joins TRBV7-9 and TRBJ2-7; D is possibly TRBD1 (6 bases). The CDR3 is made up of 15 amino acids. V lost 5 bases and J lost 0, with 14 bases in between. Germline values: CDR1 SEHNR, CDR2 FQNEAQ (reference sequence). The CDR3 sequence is CASSLQGSNSYEQYF. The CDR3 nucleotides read TGTGCCAGCAGCCTACAGGGATCGAACTCCTACGAGCAGTACTTC.

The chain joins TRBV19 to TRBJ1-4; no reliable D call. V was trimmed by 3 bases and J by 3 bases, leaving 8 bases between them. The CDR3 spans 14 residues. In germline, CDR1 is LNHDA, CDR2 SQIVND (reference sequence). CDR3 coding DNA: TGTGCCAGTAGTATCTTGGGCGCTAATGAAAAACTGTTTTTT. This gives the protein CASSILGANEKLFF. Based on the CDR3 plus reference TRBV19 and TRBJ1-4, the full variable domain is DGGITQSPKYLFRKEGQNVTLSCEQNLNHDAMYWYRQDPGQGLRLIYYSQIVNDFQKGDIAEGYSVSREKKESFPLTVTSAQKNPTAFYLCASSILGANEKLFFGSGTQLSVL.

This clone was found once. CDR3 amino acids: CASSLRQGSYEQYF. In DNA form, the CDR3 reads TGTGCCAGCAGCTTAAGGCAGGGGTCCTACGAGCAGTACTTC. The chain recombines TRBV7-8 with TRBJ2-7; the D gene is possibly TRBD1 (6 bases). Germline values: CDR1 SGHVS, CDR2 FQNEAQ. V was clipped by 2 bases and J by 1 base, with 9 bases between them. The CDR3 loop spans 14 amino acids.

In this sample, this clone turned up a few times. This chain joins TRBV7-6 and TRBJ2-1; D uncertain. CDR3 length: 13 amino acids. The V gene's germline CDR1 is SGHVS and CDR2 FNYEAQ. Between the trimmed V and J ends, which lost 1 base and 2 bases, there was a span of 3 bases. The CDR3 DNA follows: TGTGCCAGCAGCTTAGACACCTACAATGAGCAGTTCTTC. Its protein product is CASSLDTYNEQFF.

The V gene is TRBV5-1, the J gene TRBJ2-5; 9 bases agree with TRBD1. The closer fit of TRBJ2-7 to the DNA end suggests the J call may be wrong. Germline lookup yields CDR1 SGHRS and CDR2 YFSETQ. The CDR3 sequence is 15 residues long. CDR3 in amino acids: CASSLASGQGGEQYF. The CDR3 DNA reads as TGCGCCAGCAGCTTGGCTTCGGGACAGGGTGGCGAGCAGTACTTC.

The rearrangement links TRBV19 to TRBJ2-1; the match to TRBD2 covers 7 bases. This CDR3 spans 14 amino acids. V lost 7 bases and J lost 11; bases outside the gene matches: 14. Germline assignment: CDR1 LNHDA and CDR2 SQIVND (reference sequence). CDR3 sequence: CASIPSGTFRKQFF. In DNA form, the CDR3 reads TGTGCCAGTATCCCAAGCGGGACGTTCCGGAAGCAGTTCTTC.

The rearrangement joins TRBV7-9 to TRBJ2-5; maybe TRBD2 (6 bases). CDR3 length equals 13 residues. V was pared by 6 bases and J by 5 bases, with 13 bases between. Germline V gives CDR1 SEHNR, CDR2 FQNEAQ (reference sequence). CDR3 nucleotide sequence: TGTGCCAGCAGAACTAGCCCCGGTGAGACCCAGTACTTC. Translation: CASRTSPGETQYF.

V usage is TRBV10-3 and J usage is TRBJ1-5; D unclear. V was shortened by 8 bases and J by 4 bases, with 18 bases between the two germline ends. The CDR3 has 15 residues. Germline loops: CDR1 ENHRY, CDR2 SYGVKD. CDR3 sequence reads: CAISEVGLGNQPQHF. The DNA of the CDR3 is TGTGCCATCTCGGAGGTAGGGCTAGGGAATCAGCCCCAGCATTTT.

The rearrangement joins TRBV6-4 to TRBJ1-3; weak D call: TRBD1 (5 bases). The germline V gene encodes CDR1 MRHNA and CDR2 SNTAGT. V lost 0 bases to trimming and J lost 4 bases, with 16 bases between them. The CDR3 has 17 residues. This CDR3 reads CASSDSQEGAEGNTIYF. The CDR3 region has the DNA TGTGCCAGCAGTGACTCGCAGGAAGGGGCTGAGGGAAACACCATATATTTT.

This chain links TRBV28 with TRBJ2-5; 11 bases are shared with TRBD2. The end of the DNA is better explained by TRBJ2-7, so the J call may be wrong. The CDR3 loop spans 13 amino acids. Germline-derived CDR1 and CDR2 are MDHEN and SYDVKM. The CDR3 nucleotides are TGTGCCAGCACCCTAGCGGGAGGCTACGAGCAGTACTTC. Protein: CASTLAGGYEQYF.

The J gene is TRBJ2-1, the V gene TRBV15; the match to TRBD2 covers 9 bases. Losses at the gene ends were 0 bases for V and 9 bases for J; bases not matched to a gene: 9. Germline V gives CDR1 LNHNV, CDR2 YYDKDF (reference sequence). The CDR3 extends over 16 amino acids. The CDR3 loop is CATSRDWASGKSEQFF. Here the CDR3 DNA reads TGTGCCACCAGCAGAGATTGGGCTAGCGGGAAAAGTGAGCAGTTCTTC.

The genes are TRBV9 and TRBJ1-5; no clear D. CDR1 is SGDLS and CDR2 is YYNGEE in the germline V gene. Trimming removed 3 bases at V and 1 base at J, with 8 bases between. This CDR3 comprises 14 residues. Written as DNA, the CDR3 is TGTGCCAGCAGCGCAGACATAAGCAATCAGCCCCAGCATTTT. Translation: CASSADISNQPQHF.

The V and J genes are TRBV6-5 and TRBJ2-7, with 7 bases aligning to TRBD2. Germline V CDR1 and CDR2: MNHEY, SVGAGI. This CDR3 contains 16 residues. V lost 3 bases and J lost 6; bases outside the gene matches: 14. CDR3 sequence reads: CASSYPGGKPSSEQYF. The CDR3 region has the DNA TGTGCCAGCAGTTATCCCGGGGGGAAACCCAGCAGCGAGCAGTACTTC.

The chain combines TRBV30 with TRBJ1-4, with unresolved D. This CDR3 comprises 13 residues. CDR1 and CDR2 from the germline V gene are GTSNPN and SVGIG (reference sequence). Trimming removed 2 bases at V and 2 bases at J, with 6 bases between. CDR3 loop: CAWSIRTNEKLFF. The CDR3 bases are TGTGCCTGGAGTATACGGACTAATGAAAAACTGTTTTTT.

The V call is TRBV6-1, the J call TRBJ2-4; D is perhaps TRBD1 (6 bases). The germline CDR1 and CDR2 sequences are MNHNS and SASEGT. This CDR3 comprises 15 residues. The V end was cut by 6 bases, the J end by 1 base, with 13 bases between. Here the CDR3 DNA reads TGTGCCAGCAGAACCAGGGGAGAGGCCAAAAACATTCAGTACTTC. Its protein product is CASRTRGEAKNIQYF.

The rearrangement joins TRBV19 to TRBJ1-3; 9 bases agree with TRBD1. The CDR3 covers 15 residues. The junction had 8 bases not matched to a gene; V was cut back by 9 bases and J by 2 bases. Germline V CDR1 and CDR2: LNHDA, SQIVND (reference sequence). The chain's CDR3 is CASTRGTGPGNTIYF. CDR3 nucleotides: TGTGCCAGCACTCGCGGGACAGGGCCTGGAAACACCATATATTTT.

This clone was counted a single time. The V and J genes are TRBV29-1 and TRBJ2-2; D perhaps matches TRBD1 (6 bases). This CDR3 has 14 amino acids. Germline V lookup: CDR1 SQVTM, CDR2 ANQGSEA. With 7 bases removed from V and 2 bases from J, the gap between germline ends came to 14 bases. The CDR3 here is CSAKRDTNTGELFF. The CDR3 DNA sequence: TGCAGCGCCAAACGGGACACCAACACCGGGGAGCTGTTTTTT.

The CDR3: CASSGRAREKLFF. CDR3 coding DNA: TGTGCCAGCAGCGGCAGGGCGCGGGAAAAACTGTTTTTT. The V and J genes are TRBV6-5 and TRBJ1-4, with a weak D call TRBD1 (5 bases). CDR1 is MNHEY and CDR2 is SVGAGI in the germline V gene. Trimming removed 6 bases from V and 8 bases from J, with 13 bases in between. This CDR3 comprises 13 residues.